This T cell receptor (beta chain) was found in a study of T cell responses to AZD1222 COVID-19 vaccine. Assay used: immunoSEQ multiplex PCR; TCRdb lists only in-frame clones, some missing. This table holds some 100,000 clones, approximately 90% found once. General study findings and limits: Donors were chiefly white British, with a greater number of females, and clonal diversity was perhaps underestimated.

In germline, CDR1 is SGHTA, CDR2 FQGTGA. The CDR3 is 16 amino acids. The J segment lost 1 base and the V segment lost 2 bases, leaving 3 bases of the junction unmatched. Both about-4-week and about-12-week second-dose recipients were combined. With regard to this clone: Its antigen is unidentified.

This specimen was peripheral blood, taken 28 days after the second AZD1222 dose. The chain recombines TRBV7-3 with TRBJ2-3; the match to TRBD2 covers 10 bases. The receptor was derived from an adult who received the AZD1222 COVID-19 vaccine. The CDR3 nucleotides read TGTGCCAGCAGCTTAGCTCTAGCGGGAGGCACAGATACGCAGTATTTT. As protein: CASSLALAGGTDTQYF.